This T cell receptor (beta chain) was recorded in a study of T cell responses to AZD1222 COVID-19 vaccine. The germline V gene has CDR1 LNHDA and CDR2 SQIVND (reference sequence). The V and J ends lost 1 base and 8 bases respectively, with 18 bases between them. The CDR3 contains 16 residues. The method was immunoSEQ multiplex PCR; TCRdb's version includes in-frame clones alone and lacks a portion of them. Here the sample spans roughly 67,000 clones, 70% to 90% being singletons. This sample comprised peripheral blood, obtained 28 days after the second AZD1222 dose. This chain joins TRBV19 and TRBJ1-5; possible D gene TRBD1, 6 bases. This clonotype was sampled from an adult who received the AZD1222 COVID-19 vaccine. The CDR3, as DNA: TGTGCCAGTAGTATAGGCGGGCGGATATCAGGGGAGCCCCAGCATTTT. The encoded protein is CASSIGGRISGEPQHF. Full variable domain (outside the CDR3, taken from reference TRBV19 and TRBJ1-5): DGGITQSPKYLFRKEGQNVTLSCEQNLNHDAMYWYRQDPGQGLRLIYYSQIVNDFQKGDIAEGYSVSREKKESFPLTVTSAQKNPTAFYLCASSIGGRISGEPQHFGDGTRLSIL.